This T cell receptor gamma chain was observed in a study of human gamma delta and Vdelta1 T cells. The sample holds one count of this clone. Its antigen is unidentified. The germline V gene encodes CDR1 VINAFY and CDR2 YDVSNSKD. The CDR3 spans 11 residues. Trimming cost V 3 bases and J 10 bases; bases outside gene matches: 6. TCRdb applied CATT to the PCR reads for clone calling. The table records approximately 8,400 gamma-chain clones, roughly 50% of them present only once. Source material: Vdelta1 gamma-delta T cells from blood grown in culture (DOT cells). The clonotype was recovered from a human donor in good health. The chain couples TRGV5 to TRGJ1 or TRGJ2. Here the CDR3 reads CATWDVAKKLF. The CDR3 bases are TGTGCCACCTGGGACGTAGCCAAGAAACTCTTT.